These T cell receptor beta chains were read from a single sample in a study of blood T cell repertoires in COVID-19. The data were produced by immunoSEQ multiplex PCR, yet TCRdb's version contains in-frame clones alone and is incomplete. Of approximately 250,000 clones listed, approximately 89% were seen once; the top ten hold more than 1%. Sequences were obtained from PBMCs or T cells enriched from blood (not recorded which). The receptors come from a middle-aged woman with acute COVID-19. Each CDR3 is given with its conserved first and last residue. The D gene is left open where the match is weak. The size of a clone is reported for some rows only, either as once, few or many, or as a class for expanded clones.

j_call clone_size d_call cdr3_length v_call cdr3_nt cdr3_aa
TRBJ2-4 once NA 16 TRBV28 TGTGCCAGCAGTTTATTTGCAGGGGTAGCCAAAAACATTCAGTACTTC CASSLFAGVAKNIQYF
TRBJ2-3 NA TRBD2 17 TRBV2 TGTGCCAGCAGTGAGGGACTAGCGGGAGGTTTAGCAGATACGCAGTATTTT CASSEGLAGGLADTQYF
TRBJ2-1 NA NA 16 TRBV9 TGTGCCAGCAGCGTAGTAACCGGGAATAGGGACAATGAGCAGTTCTTC CASSVVTGNRDNEQFF
TRBJ1-1 NA NA 13 TRBV7-2 TGTGCCAGCAGCTTAGTGGTCCGAGGGGAAGCTTTCTTT CASSLVVRGEAFF
TRBJ2-5 NA NA 14 TRBV5-1 TGCGCCAGCAGCTCAACCGGCGGAAAAGAGACCCAGTACTTC CASSSTGGKETQYF
TRBJ1-2 NA NA 14 TRBV9 TGTGCCAGCAGCCAACAAGGAGGGATCTATGGCTACACCTTC CASSQQGGIYGYTF
TRBJ2-7 NA NA 14 TRBV28 TGTGCCAGCAGGGAAAATACAGGGTTCCACGAGCAGTACTTC CASRENTGFHEQYF
TRBJ2-2 NA NA 11 TRBV28 TGTGCCAGCAGTCGCACCGGGGAGCTGTTTTTT CASSRTGELFF
TRBJ2-1 few TRBD1 15 TRBV15 TGTGCCACCAGCAGAGATTCAATATCTGGACAGGGGCAGTTCTTC CATSRDSISGQGQFF
TRBJ2-1 NA NA 13 TRBV2 TGTGCCAGCAGGGTACTAGGCCTCGGTGAGCAGTTCTTC CASRVLGLGEQFF
TRBJ2-3 NA TRBD2 15 TRBV5-6 TGTGCCAGCAGCCCGCTAGCGGGGGACACAGATACGCAGTATTTT CASSPLAGDTDTQYF
TRBJ1-1 once NA 15 TRBV28 TGTGCCAGCAGTTTCGGCGGAACCCCCTCCACTGAAGCTTTCTTT CASSFGGTPSTEAFF
TRBJ2-2 few NA 15 TRBV7-6 TGTGCCAGCAGCTTAGAGGTCAGGTCATCAGGGGAGCTGTTTTTT CASSLEVRSSGELFF
TRBJ1-2 NA NA 14 TRBV11-2 TGTGCCAGCAGCCTGGGGCCGAGCCTCTATGGCTACACCTTC CASSLGPSLYGYTF
TRBJ2-6 NA NA 14 TRBV30 TGTGCCTCCTCCGGGATTACCGGGGCCAACGTCCTGACTTTC CASSGITGANVLTF
TRBJ1-2 once NA 16 TRBV2 TGTGCCAGCAGCCCGTCGAAGGTTGAAGGAGTCTATGGCTACACCTTC CASSPSKVEGVYGYTF
TRBJ1-1 few NA 14 TRBV5-6 TGTGCCAGCAGCTTGGTCCCCACGGGCACTGAAGCTTTCTTT CASSLVPTGTEAFF
TRBJ1-2 once NA 15 TRBV19 TGTGCCAGTAGTCTGACGCGGGTGGTAGGTCGAGGCTACACCTTC CASSLTRVVGRGYTF
TRBJ1-5 NA NA 14 TRBV18 TGTGCCAGCTCTATTAGTGGGGGCGATCAGCCCCAGCATTTT CASSISGGDQPQHF
TRBJ2-7 NA TRBD2 16 TRBV28 TGTGCCAGCAGTTTATCTGGGACTAGCGGTTCCTACGAGCAGTACTTC CASSLSGTSGSYEQYF
TRBJ2-5 NA TRBD2 16 TRBV19 TGTGCCAGTAGTACGGGGACTAGCGGGAGAGGAGAGACCCAGTACTTC CASSTGTSGRGETQYF
TRBJ2-5 NA TRBD1 14 TRBV5-6 TGTGCCAGCAGCTACCGGGACAGGGGTGAGACCCAGTACTTC CASSYRDRGETQYF
TRBJ1-4 NA NA 11 TRBV29-1 TGCAGCGTACAGACTAATGAAAAACTGTTTTTT CSVQTNEKLFF
TRBJ1-5 NA TRBD1 16 TRBV6-1 TGTGCCAGCAGTGCACAGGGGGCTGGTAGCAATCAGCCCCAGCATTTT CASSAQGAGSNQPQHF
TRBJ2-3 NA NA 13 TRBV30 TGTGCCTGGATGCGGGGATTGACAGATACGCAGTATTTT CAWMRGLTDTQYF
TRBJ2-1 NA TRBD2 13 TRBV6-5 TGTGCCATCGGGACTAGCGGGAGAAATGAGCAGTTCTTC CAIGTSGRNEQFF
TRBJ1-2 NA NA 16 TRBV14 TGTGCCAGCAGCCAAGATGAGAGGACAGAACGCTATGGCTACACCTTC CASSQDERTERYGYTF
TRBJ1-3 NA TRBD1 14 TRBV27 TGTGCCAGCAGCCCAAGGGGGACAGGGCGCACCATATATTTT CASSPRGTGRTIYF
TRBJ2-2 NA TRBD2 16 TRBV27 TGTGCCAGCGTACTAGCGGGAGGGCCCGGCACCGGGGAGCTGTTTTTT CASVLAGGPGTGELFF
TRBJ2-7 NA NA 16 TRBV24-1 TGTGCCACCAGTGATCCCCATATTGGGGGGAGCGACGAGCAGTACTTC CATSDPHIGGSDEQYF
TRBJ1-3 NA TRBD1 13 TRBV4-2 TGTGCCAGCGGACAGGGTTTTGGAAACACCATATATTTT CASGQGFGNTIYF
TRBJ2-1 NA TRBD2 15 TRBV30 TGTGCCTGGAGCCTAGCGGGAGGGTCCTACAATGAGCAGTTCTTC CAWSLAGGSYNEQFF
TRBJ2-7 NA NA 14 TRBV19 TGTGCCAGTAGTGGAGTCCGTAGCTCCTACGAGCAGTACTTC CASSGVRSSYEQYF
TRBJ1-6 few TRBD1 15 TRBV5-4 TGTGCCAGCCAACTCGGGACAGGGGGTGGTTCACCCCTCCACTTT CASQLGTGGGSPLHF
TRBJ1-3 few TRBD1 14 TRBV6-5 TGTGCCAGCAGCCCCGGGACAGAACAAAACACCATATATTTT CASSPGTEQNTIYF
TRBJ2-1 NA NA 13 TRBV25-1 TGTGCCAGCAGTTCCCCGACTATTGGGATTCAGTTCTTC CASSSPTIGIQFF
TRBJ1-2 NA NA 15 TRBV28 TGTGCCAGCAGTCTCTGGGCAGTGGCTAACTATGGCTACACCTTC CASSLWAVANYGYTF
TRBJ2-1 NA TRBD1 15 TRBV27 TGTGCCAGCAGTTTAGGCAGGGGGATTTACAATGAGCAGTTCTTC CASSLGRGIYNEQFF
TRBJ1-2 few NA 14 TRBV9 TGTGCCAGCAGCGCAGTCCGGGGTTCCTATGGCTACACCTTC CASSAVRGSYGYTF
TRBJ2-1 NA TRBD1 19 TRBV14 TGTGCCAGCAGGCCGGGACAGGGTAGGAAGTGGGACTCCTACAATGAGCAGTTCTTC CASRPGQGRKWDSYNEQFF
TRBJ2-7 NA NA 15 TRBV6-5 TGTGCCAGCACACGAGAACCCACTAGTACCTACGAGCAGTACTTC CASTREPTSTYEQYF
TRBJ1-4 NA TRBD1 16 TRBV28 TGTGCCAGCAACAACGAACCGGGACAGGGTAGGGAAAAACTGTTTTTT CASNNEPGQGREKLFF
TRBJ2-1 NA TRBD2 16 TRBV4-1 TGCGCCAGCAGCCAAGAAGGTAGCGGGAGTGGGAATGAGCAGTTCTTC CASSQEGSGSGNEQFF
TRBJ2-1 once TRBD2 15 TRBV19 TGTGCCAGTACAACCGGGACTAGCGAGGACAATGAGCAGTTCTTC CASTTGTSEDNEQFF
TRBJ2-1 NA NA 13 TRBV29-1 TGCAGCGGAAGAGACACGGAATACAATGAGCAGTTCTTC CSGRDTEYNEQFF
TRBJ1-2 NA NA 14 TRBV5-4 TGTGCCAGCAGCTTGGATCTAGGAAACTATGGCTACACCTTC CASSLDLGNYGYTF
TRBJ1-1 NA NA 13 TRBV11-3 TGTGCCAGCAGCACCCGGACAGAGGCTGAAGCTTTCTTT CASSTRTEAEAFF
TRBJ2-1 NA NA 14 TRBV28 TGTGCCAGCAGTTCACCCCTCGTGAGCAATGAGCAGTTCTTC CASSSPLVSNEQFF
TRBJ1-2 NA NA 15 TRBV11-2 TGTGCCAGCAGCTTATCGCAGGGAGGATACTATGGCTACACCTTC CASSLSQGGYYGYTF
TRBJ2-3 once TRBD1 18 TRBV3-1/TRBV3-2 TGTGCCAGCAGCCAGACGGTTGGGACAGGGATGAAGTTAGATACGCAGTATTTT CASSQTVGTGMKLDTQYF